This T cell receptor beta chain was recovered during a study of cytomegalovirus exposure and HLA in healthy donors. Method: immunoSEQ multiplex PCR; TCRdb's copy keeps in-frame clones and lacks some. This table holds under 200,000 clones, just under 90% found once. Germline CDR1 SGHAT, CDR2 FQNNGV. There are 19 residues in the CDR3. After removal of 2 bases from V and 4 bases from J, the junction contained 17 bases not matched to a gene. Input material: PBMCs. The J gene is TRBJ2-5, the V gene TRBV11-2; 9 bases match TRBD2. This TCR was recovered from a man aged 18 to 30 in good health and CMV-seropositive. In DNA form, the CDR3 reads TGTGCCAGCAGCTTACCCCTCTCGGGGGGTAGCGGGAGTGTAGAGACCCAGTACTTC. It encodes CASSLPLSGGSGSVETQYF.